The 7 T cell receptor beta chains below were found in one sample sequenced in a study of cytotoxic CD8 clonotypes in ibrutinib-treated CLL. Sequencing used immunoSEQ multiplex PCR; TCRdb keeps in-frame clones, though not all of them. There are more than 45,000 clones in the sample; approximately 82% occur only once, and just over 20% lies in the top ten. The sample here was PBMCs, taken after 24 months of ibrutinib treatment. The receptors originated from a human donor with chronic lymphocytic leukemia.

The chain links TRBV7-9 to TRBJ2-7; TRBD1 matches at 7 bases. Trimming took 5 bases from V and 4 from J; bases not matched to a gene: 5. The CDR3 runs to 13 residues. Germline V gene lookup returns CDR1 SEHNR and CDR2 FQNEAQ (reference sequence). The CDR3 bases are TGTGCCAGCAGCAATACAGGGGCGTACGAGCAGTACTTC. Protein: CASSNTGAYEQYF.

This chain links TRBV5-1 with TRBJ2-1; 12 bases agree with TRBD2. The length of the CDR3 is 16 residues. After removal of 4 bases from V and 4 bases from J, the junction contained 6 bases not matched to a gene. From germline, CDR1 is SGHRS and CDR2 YFSETQ. The CDR3 here is CASSMSGTSGYNEQFF. CDR3 DNA: TGCGCCAGCAGCATGTCCGGGACTAGCGGGTACAATGAGCAGTTCTTC. The complete variable domain, with remaining parts taken from reference TRBV5-1 and TRBJ2-1, reads KAGVTQTPRYLIKTRGQQVTLSCSPISGHRSVSWYQQTPGQGLQFLFEYFSETQRNKGNFPGRFSGRQFSNSRSEMNVSTLELGDSALYLCASSMSGTSGYNEQFFGPGTRLTVL.

The chain carries TRBV5-1 and TRBJ2-5, with TRBD2 matching 9 bases. The CDR3 sequence is 15 residues long. The trim removed 4 bases at V and 4 bases at J, leaving 8 bases unmatched. The germline gives CDR1 SGHRS, CDR2 YFSETQ. The CDR3 DNA reads TGCGCCAGCAGCCCCGGGGGTAGCGGGAGAGAGACCCAGTACTTC. This gives the protein CASSPGGSGRETQYF.

The rearrangement joins TRBV7-9 to TRBJ2-5, with TRBD2 matching over 14 bases. Germline V gene lookup returns CDR1 SEHNR and CDR2 FQNEAQ (reference sequence). This CDR3 has 18 residues. V lost 5 bases to trimming and J lost 5 bases; unmatched junction nucleotides: 13. The CDR3 coding sequence is TGTGCCAGCAGCCTTGGACTAGCGGGAGGCCTAAGGGGGGAGACCCAGTACTTC. This codes for CASSLGLAGGLRGETQYF.

The count of this clone is one. The chain uses TRBV27 and TRBJ1-1; D is possibly TRBD1 (5 bases). CDR3 size: 17 residues. V lost 8 bases, J lost 1 base, and 23 bases lay in between. Germline loops: CDR1 MNHEY, CDR2 SMNVEV (reference sequence). CDR3 in DNA: TGTGCCAGCTTTACCTGGACTGGGGGGGGGAAGAACACTGAAGCTTTCTTT. Its protein product is CASFTWTGGGKNTEAFF.

The rearrangement links TRBV30 to TRBJ2-5; TRBD2 aligns across 8 bases. The CDR3 loop spans 18 amino acids. The junction had 17 bases not matched to a gene; V was cut back by 0 bases and J by 5 bases. Germline V CDR1 and CDR2: GTSNPN, SVGIG (reference sequence). As DNA, the CDR3 is TGTGCCTGGAGTGTACTGGAATCCTTGGGACTAGGAACGGAGACCCAGTACTTC. As protein: CAWSVLESLGLGTETQYF.

The chain has TRBV25-1 and TRBJ1-1, with D uncertain. CDR1 and CDR2 (germline): MGHDK, SYGVNS. The CDR3 length is 16 residues. V was cut by 5 bases and J by 1 base, with 17 bases left in between. The CDR3 here is CASSSSQPGKNTEAFF. The CDR3 DNA follows: TGTGCCAGCAGTTCCTCACAGCCAGGAAAGAACACTGAAGCTTTCTTT.